A selection of T cell receptor beta chains follows, all from one sample in a study of shared clonotypes between healthy human individuals. The method was immunoSEQ multiplex PCR; TCRdb's version includes in-frame clones alone and lacks a portion of them. This sample yields 2 million to 2.5 million clones, of which 92% are seen a single time; 0.3% to 0.4% belongs to the top ten. Material for sequencing was naive CD4+ T cells from PBMCs. These receptors were collected from a man between 18 and 35 years old in good health. Some clones in this sample may be carry-over from other donors' samples. Both conserved end residues are part of each CDR3. The D gene is left open where the match is weak. For some rows the clone size is stated as once, few or many, or as a class when expanded; others skip it.

TRBV5-6	.	TRBD1	TRBJ1-3	TGTGCCAGCAGCCCCCGAGGGGGCCCGTCTGGAAACACCATATATTTT	CASSPRGGPSGNTIYF
TRBV5-1	.	.	TRBJ1-1	TGCGCCAGCACAGCCCTCCCCGGGAACACTGAAGCTTTCTTT	CASTALPGNTEAFF
TRBV5-4	once	TRBD2	TRBJ2-1	TGTGCCAGCAGCTTGGGGGCTAGCGGGGTCTACAATGAGCAGTTCTTC	CASSLGASGVYNEQFF
TRBV20-1	.	.	TRBJ1-2	TGCAGTGCAGGAGTACCCAATGGCTACACCTTC	CSAGVPNGYTF
TRBV5-1	few	TRBD1	TRBJ1-1	TGCGCCAGCAGCCTACAGGGGAGGGAAGACACTGAAGCTTTCTTT	CASSLQGREDTEAFF
TRBV28	.	.	TRBJ1-5	TGTGCCAGCAGTACCATCCCCCAGAGCAATCAGCCCCAGCATTTT	CASSTIPQSNQPQHF
TRBV27	.	.	TRBJ2-3	TGTGCCAGCAGTTTAAACGGAGAAGCAGATACGCAGTATTTT	CASSLNGEADTQYF
TRBV19	few	TRBD1	TRBJ2-1	TGTGCCAGTAGTCCCGGGACAGGGCGCAATGAGCAGTTCTTC	CASSPGTGRNEQFF
TRBV7-8	.	.	TRBJ2-2	TGTGCCAGCAGCTTAGCACAGAACACCGGGGAGCTGTTTTTT	CASSLAQNTGELFF
TRBV25-1	.	.	TRBJ2-1	TGTGCCAGTCAAGCATTGGGGCTAAGCTACAATGAGCAGTTCTTC	CASQALGLSYNEQFF
TRBV5-1	.	TRBD1	TRBJ1-2	TGCGCCAGCAGCACCCGGACAGGCGGTGGCTACACCTTC	CASSTRTGGGYTF
TRBV28	.	TRBD1	TRBJ1-2	TGTGCCAGCAGTTCGCTTGGGACAGGGAATGGCTACACCTTC	CASSSLGTGNGYTF
TRBV30	.	TRBD1	TRBJ1-4	TGTGCCTGGAACCCGGGACAGAGAAATGAAAAACTGTTTTTT	CAWNPGQRNEKLFF
TRBV5-1	.	TRBD2	TRBJ2-3	TGCGCCAGCAGCTGGGGGACTAGTCCAGATACGCAGTATTTT	CASSWGTSPDTQYF
TRBV4-1	.	TRBD2	TRBJ2-1	TGCGCCAGCAGCCGGCCGGGCGGGAGACACAATGAGCAGTTCTTC	CASSRPGGRHNEQFF
TRBV9	.	.	TRBJ2-3	TGTGCCAGCAGCGTAGAGGGCAATACGCAGTATTTT	CASSVEGNTQYF
TRBV5-1	.	TRBD2	TRBJ2-3	TGCGCCACAGGAGCGGGAGGGAACACAGATACGCAGTATTTT	CATGAGGNTDTQYF
TRBV7-8	.	.	TRBJ2-1	TGTGCCAGCAGCTTCGCTGGCGAGCAGTTCTTC	CASSFAGEQFF